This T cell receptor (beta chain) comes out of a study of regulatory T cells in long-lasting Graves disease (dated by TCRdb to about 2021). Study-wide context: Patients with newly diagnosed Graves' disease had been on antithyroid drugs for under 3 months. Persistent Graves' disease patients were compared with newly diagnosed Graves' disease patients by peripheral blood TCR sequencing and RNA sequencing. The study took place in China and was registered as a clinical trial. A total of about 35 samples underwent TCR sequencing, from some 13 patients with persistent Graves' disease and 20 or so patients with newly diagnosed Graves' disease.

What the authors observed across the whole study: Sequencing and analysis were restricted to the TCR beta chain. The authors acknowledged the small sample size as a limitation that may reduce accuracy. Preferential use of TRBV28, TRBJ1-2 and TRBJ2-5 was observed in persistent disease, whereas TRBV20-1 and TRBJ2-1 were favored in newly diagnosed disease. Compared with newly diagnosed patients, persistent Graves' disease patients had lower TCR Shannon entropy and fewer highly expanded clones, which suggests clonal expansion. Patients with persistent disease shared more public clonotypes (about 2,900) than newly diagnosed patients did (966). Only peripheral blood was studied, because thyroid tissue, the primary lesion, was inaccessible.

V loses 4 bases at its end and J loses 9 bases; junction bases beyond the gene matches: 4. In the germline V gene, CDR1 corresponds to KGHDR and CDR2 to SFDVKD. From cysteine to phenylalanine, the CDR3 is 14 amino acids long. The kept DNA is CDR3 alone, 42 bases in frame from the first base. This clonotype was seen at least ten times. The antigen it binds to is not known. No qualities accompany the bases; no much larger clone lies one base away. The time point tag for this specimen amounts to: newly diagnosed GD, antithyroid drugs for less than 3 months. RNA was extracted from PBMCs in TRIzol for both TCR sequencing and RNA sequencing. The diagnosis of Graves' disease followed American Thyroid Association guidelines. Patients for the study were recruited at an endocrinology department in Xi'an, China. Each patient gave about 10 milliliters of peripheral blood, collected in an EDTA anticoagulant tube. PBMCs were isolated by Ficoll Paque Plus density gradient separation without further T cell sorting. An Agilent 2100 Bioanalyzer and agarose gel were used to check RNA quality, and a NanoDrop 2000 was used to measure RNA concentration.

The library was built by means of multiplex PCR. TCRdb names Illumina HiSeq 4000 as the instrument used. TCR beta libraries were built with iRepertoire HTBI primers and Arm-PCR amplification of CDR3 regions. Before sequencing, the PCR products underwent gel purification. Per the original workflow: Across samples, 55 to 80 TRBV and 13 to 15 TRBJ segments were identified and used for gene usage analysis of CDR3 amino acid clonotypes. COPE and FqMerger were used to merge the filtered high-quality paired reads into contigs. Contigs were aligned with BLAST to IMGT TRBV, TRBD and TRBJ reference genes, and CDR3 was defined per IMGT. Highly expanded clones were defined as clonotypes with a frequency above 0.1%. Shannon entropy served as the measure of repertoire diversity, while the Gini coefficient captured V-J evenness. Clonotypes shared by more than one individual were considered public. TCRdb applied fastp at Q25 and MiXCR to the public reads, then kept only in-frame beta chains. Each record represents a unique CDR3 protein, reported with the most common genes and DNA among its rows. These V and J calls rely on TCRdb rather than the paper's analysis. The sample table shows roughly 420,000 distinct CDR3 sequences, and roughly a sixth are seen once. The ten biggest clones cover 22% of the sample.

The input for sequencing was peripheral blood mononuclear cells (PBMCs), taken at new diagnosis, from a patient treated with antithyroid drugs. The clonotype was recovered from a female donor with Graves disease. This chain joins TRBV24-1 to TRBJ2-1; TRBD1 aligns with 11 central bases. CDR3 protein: CATSEGQGGGEQFF. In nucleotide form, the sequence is TGTGCCACCAGTGAGGGACAGGGGGGTGGTGAGCAGTTCTTC.